Reported below is one T cell receptor beta chain. The record originates from a study of somatic mutations in cytotoxic T cells in rheumatoid arthritis. The assay was immunoSEQ multiplex PCR, and TCRdb's table has in-frame clones only and misses some. Among roughly 16,000 clones listed, 70% to 85% were seen once. Magnetic beads with positive selection isolated CD4+ and CD8+ fractions, whose purity was verified by flow cytometry. Source material: CD8+ T cells sorted from blood. The clonotype was recovered from an adult with rheumatoid arthritis.

CDR3 protein: CASSVDRLNYGYTF. The CDR3 DNA follows: TGTGCCAGCAGTGTTGACAGGCTCAACTATGGCTACACCTTC. This chain links TRBV25-1 with TRBJ1-2, with D possibly being TRBD1 (6 bases). The CDR3 loop spans 14 amino acids. CDR1 is MGHDK, CDR2 SYGVNS, per germline. V lost 4 bases and J lost 2, with 11 bases in between.